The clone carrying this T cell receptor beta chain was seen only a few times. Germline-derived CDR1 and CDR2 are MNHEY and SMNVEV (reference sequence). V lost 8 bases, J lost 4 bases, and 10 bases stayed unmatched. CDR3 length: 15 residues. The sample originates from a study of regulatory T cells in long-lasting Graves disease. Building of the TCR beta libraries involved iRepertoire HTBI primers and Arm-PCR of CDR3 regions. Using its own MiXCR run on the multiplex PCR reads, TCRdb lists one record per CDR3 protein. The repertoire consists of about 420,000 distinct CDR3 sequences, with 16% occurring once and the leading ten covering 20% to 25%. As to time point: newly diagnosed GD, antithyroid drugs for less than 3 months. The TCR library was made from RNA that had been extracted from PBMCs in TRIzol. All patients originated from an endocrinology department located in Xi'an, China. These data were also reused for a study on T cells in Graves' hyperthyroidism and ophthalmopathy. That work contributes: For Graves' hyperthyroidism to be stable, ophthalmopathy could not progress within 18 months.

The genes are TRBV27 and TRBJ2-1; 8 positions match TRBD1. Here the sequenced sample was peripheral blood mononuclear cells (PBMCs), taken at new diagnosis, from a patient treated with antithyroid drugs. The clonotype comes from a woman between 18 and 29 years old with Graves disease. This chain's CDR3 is CASGSGQGAYNEQFF. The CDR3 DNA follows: TGTGCCAGCGGATCGGGCCAGGGGGCTTACAATGAGCAGTTCTTC.